This TCR beta chain was captured in a study of cytomegalovirus exposure and HLA in healthy donors. The CDR3 runs 14 residues. V was pared by 2 bases and J by 12 bases, with 17 bases between. In germline, CDR1 is MNHEY, CDR2 SVGAGI. Overall study results and limits: That first-cohort TCR clusters tended to co-occur in the 95 to 150 validation repertoires was found in a later analysis.

TCRdb's table, derived via immunoSEQ multiplex PCR, lists solely in-frame clones and lacks some. This table has about 58,000 clones, more than 75% appearing once. For this clone: Its antigen is unidentified.

Specimen: PBMCs. V gene TRBV6-5 combines with J gene TRBJ2-1; a possible D gene is TRBD2 (5 bases). This receptor was identified in a man younger than 35 in good health and CMV-seronegative. CDR3 in DNA: TGTGCCAGCAGTTACGTCGGTAGCCGGGGATCGCAGTTCTTC. It yields the protein CASSYVGSRGSQFF.